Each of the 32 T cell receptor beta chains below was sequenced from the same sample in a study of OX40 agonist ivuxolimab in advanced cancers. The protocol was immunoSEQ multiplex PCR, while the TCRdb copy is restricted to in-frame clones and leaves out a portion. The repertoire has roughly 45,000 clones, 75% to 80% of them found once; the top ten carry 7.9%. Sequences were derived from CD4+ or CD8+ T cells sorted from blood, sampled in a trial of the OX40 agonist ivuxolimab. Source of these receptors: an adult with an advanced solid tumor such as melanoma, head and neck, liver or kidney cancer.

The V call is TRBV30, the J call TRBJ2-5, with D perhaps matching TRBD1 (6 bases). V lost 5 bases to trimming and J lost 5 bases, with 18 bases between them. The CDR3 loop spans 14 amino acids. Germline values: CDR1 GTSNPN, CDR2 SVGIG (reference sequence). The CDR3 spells CAWAIKTGSETQYF. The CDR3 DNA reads TGTGCCTGGGCAATCAAGACAGGCAGTGAGACCCAGTACTTC. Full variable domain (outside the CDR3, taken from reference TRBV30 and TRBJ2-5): SQTIHQWPATLVQPVGSPLSLECTVEGTSNPNLYWYRQAAGRGLQLLFYSVGIGQISSEVPQNLSASRPQDRQFILSSKKLLLSDSGFYLCAWAIKTGSETQYFGPGTRLLVL.

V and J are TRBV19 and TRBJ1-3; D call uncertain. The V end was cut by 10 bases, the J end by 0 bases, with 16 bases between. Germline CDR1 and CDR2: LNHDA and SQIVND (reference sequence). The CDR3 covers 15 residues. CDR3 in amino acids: CATLRQQSSGNTIYF. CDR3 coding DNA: TGTGCCACCCTCCGCCAACAGTCCTCTGGAAACACCATATATTTT.

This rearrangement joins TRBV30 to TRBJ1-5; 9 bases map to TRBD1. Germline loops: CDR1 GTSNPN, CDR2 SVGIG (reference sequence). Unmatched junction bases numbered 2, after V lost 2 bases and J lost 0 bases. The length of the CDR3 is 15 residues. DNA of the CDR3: TGTGCCTGGAGTCGGGACAGGGATAGCAATCAGCCCCAGCATTTT. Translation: CAWSRDRDSNQPQHF. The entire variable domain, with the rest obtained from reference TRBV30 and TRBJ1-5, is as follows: SQTIHQWPATLVQPVGSPLSLECTVEGTSNPNLYWYRQAAGRGLQLLFYSVGIGQISSEVPQNLSASRPQDRQFILSSKKLLLSDSGFYLCAWSRDRDSNQPQHFGDGTRLSIL.

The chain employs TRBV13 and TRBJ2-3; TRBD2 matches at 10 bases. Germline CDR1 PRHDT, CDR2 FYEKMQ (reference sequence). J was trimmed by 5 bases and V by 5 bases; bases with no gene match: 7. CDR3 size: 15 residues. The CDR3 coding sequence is TGTGCCAGCAGCCCTAGCGGGAGTATCGTAGATACGCAGTATTTT. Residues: CASSPSGSIVDTQYF.

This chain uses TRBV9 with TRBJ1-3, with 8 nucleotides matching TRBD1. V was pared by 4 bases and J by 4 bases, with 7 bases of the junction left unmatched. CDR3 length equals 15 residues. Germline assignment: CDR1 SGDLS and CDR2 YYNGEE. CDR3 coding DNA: TGTGCCAGCAGCCCCCTTGGACAGGGCGGAAACACCATATATTTT. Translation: CASSPLGQGGNTIYF.

The CDR3, as DNA: TGTGCCAGCAGCGCCGGGGGGCATCAGCCCCAGCATTTT. Residues: CASSAGGHQPQHF. The rearrangement uses TRBV11-2 and TRBJ1-5; tentative D call: TRBD1 (6 bases). The germline gives CDR1 SGHAT, CDR2 FQNNGV. V shed 5 bases and J shed 5 bases, with 10 bases lying between them. This CDR3 comprises 13 residues.

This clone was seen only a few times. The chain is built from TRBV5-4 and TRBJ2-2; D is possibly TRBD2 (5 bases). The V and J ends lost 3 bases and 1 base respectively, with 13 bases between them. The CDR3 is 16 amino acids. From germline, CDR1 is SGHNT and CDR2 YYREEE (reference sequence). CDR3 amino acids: CASSSPTRVNTGELFF. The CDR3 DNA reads TGTGCCAGCAGCTCACCCACTAGGGTGAACACCGGGGAGCTGTTTTTT.

Here the CDR3 reads CASSDRGAGTEAFF. CDR3 coding DNA: TGTGCCAGCAGTGACAGGGGCGCGGGTACTGAAGCTTTCTTT. The chain carries TRBV6-4 and TRBJ1-1; D may be TRBD1 (5 bases). Germline-derived CDR1 and CDR2 are MRHNA and SNTAGT. Trimming cost V 2 bases and J 5 bases, with 12 bases left between them. The CDR3 covers 14 residues.

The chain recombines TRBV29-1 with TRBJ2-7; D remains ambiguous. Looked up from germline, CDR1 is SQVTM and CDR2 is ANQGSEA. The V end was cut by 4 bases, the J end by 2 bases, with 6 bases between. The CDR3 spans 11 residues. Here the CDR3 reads CSVVTAYEQYF. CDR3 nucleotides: TGCAGCGTTGTCACTGCCTACGAGCAGTACTTC.

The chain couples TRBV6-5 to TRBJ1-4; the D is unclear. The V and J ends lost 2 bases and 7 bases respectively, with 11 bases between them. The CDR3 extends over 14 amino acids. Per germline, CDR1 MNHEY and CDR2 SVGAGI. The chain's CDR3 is CASSYAGSGEKLFF. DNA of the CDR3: TGTGCCAGCAGTTACGCGGGGTCGGGTGAAAAACTGTTTTTT.

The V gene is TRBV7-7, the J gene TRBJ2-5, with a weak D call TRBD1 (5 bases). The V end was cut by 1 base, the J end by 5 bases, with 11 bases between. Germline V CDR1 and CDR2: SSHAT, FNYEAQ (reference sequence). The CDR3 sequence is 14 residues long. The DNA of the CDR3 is TGTGCCAGCAGCTTAGACCCAGGGTCGGAGACCCAGTACTTC. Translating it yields CASSLDPGSETQYF.

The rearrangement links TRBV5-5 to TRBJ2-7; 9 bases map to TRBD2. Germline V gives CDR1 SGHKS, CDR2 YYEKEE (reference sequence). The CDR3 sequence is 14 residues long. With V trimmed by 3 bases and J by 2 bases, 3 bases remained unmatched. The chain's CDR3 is CASSWGLATYEQYF. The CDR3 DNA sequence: TGTGCCAGCAGCTGGGGACTAGCTACCTACGAGCAGTACTTC.

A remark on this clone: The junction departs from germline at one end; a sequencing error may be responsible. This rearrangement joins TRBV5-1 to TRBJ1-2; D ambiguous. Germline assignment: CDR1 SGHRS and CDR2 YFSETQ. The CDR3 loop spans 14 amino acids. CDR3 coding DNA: TGTGCCAGCAGCTCCCAGGAACAGCTCTATGGCTACACCTTC. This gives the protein CASSSQEQLYGYTF.

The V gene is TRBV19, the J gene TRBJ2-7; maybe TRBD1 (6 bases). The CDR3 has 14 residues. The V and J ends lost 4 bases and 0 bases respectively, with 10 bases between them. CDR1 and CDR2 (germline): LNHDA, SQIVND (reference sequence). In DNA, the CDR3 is TGTGCCAGTAGTACCCCAGGGGCCTCCTACGAGCAGTACTTC. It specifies CASSTPGASYEQYF.

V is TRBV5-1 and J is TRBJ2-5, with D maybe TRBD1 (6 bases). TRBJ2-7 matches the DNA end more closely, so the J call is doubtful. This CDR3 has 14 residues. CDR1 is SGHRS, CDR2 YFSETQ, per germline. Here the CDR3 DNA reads TGCGCCAGCAGCTGGTACAGGGACCCCTACGAGCAGTACTTC. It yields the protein CASSWYRDPYEQYF.

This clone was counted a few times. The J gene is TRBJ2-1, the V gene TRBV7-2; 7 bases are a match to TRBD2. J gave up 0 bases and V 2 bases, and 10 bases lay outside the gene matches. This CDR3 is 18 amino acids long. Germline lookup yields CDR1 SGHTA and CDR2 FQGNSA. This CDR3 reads CASSLLRDYVSSYNEQFF. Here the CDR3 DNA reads TGTGCCAGCAGCTTACTTCGGGACTACGTGAGCTCCTACAATGAGCAGTTCTTC.

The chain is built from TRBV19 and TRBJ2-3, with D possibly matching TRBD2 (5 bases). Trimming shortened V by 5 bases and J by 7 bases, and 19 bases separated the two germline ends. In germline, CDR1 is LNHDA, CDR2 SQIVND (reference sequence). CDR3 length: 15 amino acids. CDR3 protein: CASSFGPSQTNTQYF. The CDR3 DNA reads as TGTGCCAGTAGTTTTGGACCTAGCCAGACAAATACGCAGTATTTT.

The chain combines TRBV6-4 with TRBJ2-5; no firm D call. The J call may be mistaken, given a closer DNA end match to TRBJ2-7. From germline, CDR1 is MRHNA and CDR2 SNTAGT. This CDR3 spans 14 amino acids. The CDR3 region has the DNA TGTGCCAGCAGTGAGTCGACGCACGCCTACGAGCAGTACTTC. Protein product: CASSESTHAYEQYF.

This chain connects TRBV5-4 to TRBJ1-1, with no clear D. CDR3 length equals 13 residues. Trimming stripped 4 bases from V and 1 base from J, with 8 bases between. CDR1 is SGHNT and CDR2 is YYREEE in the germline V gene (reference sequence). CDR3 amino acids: CASSPTENTEAFF. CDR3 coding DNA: TGTGCCAGCAGCCCCACCGAGAACACTGAAGCTTTCTTT.

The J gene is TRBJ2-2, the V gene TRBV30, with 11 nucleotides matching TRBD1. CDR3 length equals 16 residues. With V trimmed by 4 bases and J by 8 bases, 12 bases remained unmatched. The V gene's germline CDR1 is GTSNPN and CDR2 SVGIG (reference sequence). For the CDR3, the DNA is TGTGCCTGGATCCGGGAAGGACAGGGGGCCCCGGGGGAGCTGTTTTTT. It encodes CAWIREGQGAPGELFF. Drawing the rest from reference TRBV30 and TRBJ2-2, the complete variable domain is SQTIHQWPATLVQPVGSPLSLECTVEGTSNPNLYWYRQAAGRGLQLLFYSVGIGQISSEVPQNLSASRPQDRQFILSSKKLLLSDSGFYLCAWIREGQGAPGELFFGEGSRLTVL.

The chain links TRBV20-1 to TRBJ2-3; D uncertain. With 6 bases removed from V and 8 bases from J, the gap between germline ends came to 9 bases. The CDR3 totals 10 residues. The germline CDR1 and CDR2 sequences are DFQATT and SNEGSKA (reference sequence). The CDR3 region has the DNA TGCAGTGCACCCCTAGGTACGCAGTATTTT. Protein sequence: CSAPLGTQYF.

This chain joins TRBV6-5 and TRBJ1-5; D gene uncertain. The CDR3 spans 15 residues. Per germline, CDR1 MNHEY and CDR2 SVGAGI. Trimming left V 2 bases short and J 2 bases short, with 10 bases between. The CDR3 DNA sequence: TGTGCCAGCAGTTACGTCTCGGCGGGCAATCAGCCCCAGCATTTT. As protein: CASSYVSAGNQPQHF.

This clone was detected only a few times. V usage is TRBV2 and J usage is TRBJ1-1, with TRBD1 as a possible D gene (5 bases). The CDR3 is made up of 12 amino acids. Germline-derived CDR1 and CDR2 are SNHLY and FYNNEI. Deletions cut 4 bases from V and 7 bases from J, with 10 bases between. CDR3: CASSGQTDEAFF. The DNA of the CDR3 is TGTGCCAGCAGTGGTCAGACAGATGAAGCTTTCTTT.

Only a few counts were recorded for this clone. The CDR3 bases are TGCGCCAGCAGCCCCCGTTTGGGGGGGCGCGTTATAATAGCCAAAAACATTCAGTACTTC. It is translated as CASSPRLGGRVIIAKNIQYF. This sequence joins TRBV4-1 and TRBJ2-4; tentative D call: TRBD2 (7 bases). The ends were cut back, 4 bases at V and 0 bases at J, with 25 bases in the middle. In germline, CDR1 is MGHRA, CDR2 YSYEKL. The CDR3 contains 20 residues.

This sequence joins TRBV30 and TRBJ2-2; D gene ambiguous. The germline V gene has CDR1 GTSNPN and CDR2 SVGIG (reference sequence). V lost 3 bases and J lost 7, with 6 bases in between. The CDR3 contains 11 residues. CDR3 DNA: TGTGCCTGGAGCGGCAACGGGGAGCTGTTTTTT. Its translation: CAWSGNGELFF.

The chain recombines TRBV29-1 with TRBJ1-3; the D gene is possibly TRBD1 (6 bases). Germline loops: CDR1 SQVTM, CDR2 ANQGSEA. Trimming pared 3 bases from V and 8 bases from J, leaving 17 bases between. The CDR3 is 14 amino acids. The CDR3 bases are TGCAGCGTTGACCCCGGGACACGGAGTGACACCATATATTTT. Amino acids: CSVDPGTRSDTIYF.

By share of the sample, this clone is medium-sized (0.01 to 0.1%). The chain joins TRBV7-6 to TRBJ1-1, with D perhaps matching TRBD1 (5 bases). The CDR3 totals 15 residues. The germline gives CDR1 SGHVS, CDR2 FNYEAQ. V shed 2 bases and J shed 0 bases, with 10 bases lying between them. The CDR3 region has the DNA TGTGCCAGCAGCTTACCTCAGACAGTGAACACTGAAGCTTTCTTT. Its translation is CASSLPQTVNTEAFF.

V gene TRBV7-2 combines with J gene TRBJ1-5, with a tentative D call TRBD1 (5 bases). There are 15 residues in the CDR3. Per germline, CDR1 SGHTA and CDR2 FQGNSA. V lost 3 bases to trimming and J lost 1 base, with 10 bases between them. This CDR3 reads CASSLAGGSNQPQHF. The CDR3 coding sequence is TGTGCCAGCAGCTTGGCTGGGGGAAGCAATCAGCCCCAGCATTTT.

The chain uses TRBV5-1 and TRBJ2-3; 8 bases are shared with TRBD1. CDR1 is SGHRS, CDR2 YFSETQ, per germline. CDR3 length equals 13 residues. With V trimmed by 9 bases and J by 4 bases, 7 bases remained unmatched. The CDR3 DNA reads TGCGCCACCCAGATGGACAGGGCAGATACGCAGTATTTT. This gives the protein CATQMDRADTQYF.

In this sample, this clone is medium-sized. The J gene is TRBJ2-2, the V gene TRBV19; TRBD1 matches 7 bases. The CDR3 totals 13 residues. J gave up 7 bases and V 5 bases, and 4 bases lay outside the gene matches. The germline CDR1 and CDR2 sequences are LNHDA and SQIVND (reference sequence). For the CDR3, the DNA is TGTGCCAGTAGTGGACAGGTCATCGGGGAGCTGTTTTTT. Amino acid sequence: CASSGQVIGELFF.

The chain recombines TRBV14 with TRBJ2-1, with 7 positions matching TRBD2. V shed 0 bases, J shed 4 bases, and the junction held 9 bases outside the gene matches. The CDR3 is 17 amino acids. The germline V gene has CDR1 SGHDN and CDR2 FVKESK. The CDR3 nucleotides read TGTGCCAGCAGCCAAGACTCGACTAGCTTTAGGTACAATGAGCAGTTCTTC. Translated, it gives CASSQDSTSFRYNEQFF.

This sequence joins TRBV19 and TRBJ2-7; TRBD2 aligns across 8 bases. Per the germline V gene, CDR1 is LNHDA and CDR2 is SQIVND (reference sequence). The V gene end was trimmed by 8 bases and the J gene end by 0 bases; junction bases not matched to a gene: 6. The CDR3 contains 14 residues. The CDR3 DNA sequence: TGTGCCAGTCGCCTCGGGGGGGGCTCCTACGAGCAGTACTTC. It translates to CASRLGGGSYEQYF.